Below are 20 T cell receptor beta chains sequenced from a single sample in a study of T cell repertoires in cytomegalovirus infection. A single record per CDR3 protein comes from TCRdb applying MiXCR to the reads. The data contain around 750,000 distinct CDR3 sequences, approximately 32% of them singletons. These TCRs are of unknown antigen specificity. Specimen: cultured CD8+ T cells from PBMCs, collected from culture after CMV antigen stimulation. The receptors originated from a human donor in good health (CMV status not recorded). Some clones in this sample may be carry-over from other donors' samples.

This clonotype was picked up many times. The V gene is TRBV7-2, the J gene TRBJ2-5, with 12 bases identical to TRBD2. After removal of 1 base from V and 2 bases from J, the junction contained 11 bases not matched to a gene. The V gene's germline CDR1 is SGHTA and CDR2 FQGNSA. The CDR3 contains 19 residues. The DNA for the CDR3 is TGTGCCAGCAGCTTAGGTCTACGACTAGCGGGGGACCTACAAGAGACCCAGTACTTC. Translating it yields CASSLGLRLAGDLQETQYF.

The gene calls are TRBV7-6 and TRBJ2-7; 12 nucleotides agree with TRBD1. The CDR3 has 16 amino acids. CDR1 and CDR2 (germline): SGHVS, FNYEAQ. The J segment lost 2 bases and the V segment lost 4 bases, leaving 6 bases of the junction unmatched. CDR3 loop: CASSWGQGALPYEQYV. CDR3 nucleotide sequence: TGTGCCAGCAGCTGGGGACAGGGGGCTCTACCCTACGAGCAGTACGTC.

The rearrangement joins TRBV6-8 to TRBJ1-2; TRBD1 might be the D (5 bases). The CDR3 has 16 residues. Per the germline V gene, CDR1 is MNHGY and CDR2 is SAAAGT. V was shortened by 7 bases and J by 2 bases, with 20 bases between the two germline ends. The DNA of the CDR3 is TGTGCCAGCACCCCGGGGGGGAGGGGAGTGAACTATGGCTACACCTTC. Its protein product is CASTPGGRGVNYGYTF.

Points on this clonotype: A read error may account for a junction end that differs from germline. This chain joins TRBV6-1 and TRBJ2-7; no firm D call. The germline V gene encodes CDR1 MNHNS and CDR2 SASEGT. CDR3 length: 16 residues. In nucleotides, the CDR3 is TGTGCCAGCAGCGAAGAAGAGGAACAGCCGACCTACGAGCAGTACTTC. This codes for CASSEEEEQPTYEQYF.

The CDR3 reads CASSPTSGTRDEQYF. CDR3 nucleotides: TGTGCCAGCAGTCCAACCTCCGGGACTAGGGACGAGCAGTACTTC. The chain carries TRBV27 and TRBJ2-7, with 8 bases matching TRBD2. V shed 5 bases, J shed 5 bases, and the junction held 11 bases outside the gene matches. Germline CDR1 reads MNHEY; CDR2 reads SMNVEV (reference sequence). The CDR3 is 15 residues long.

The rearrangement joins TRBV12-3 or TRBV12-4 to TRBJ2-2; D call uncertain. The CDR3 spans 11 residues. Trimming took off 5 bases at V and 8 bases at J, with 6 bases between the two ends. This CDR3 reads CASSRRGELFF. CDR3 bases: TGTGCCAGCAGTCGTCGGGGGGAGCTGTTTTTT.

The rearrangement joins TRBV11-2 to TRBJ2-1; weak D call: TRBD1 (6 bases). CDR1 is SGHAT and CDR2 is FQNNGV in the germline V gene. Trimming cost V 11 bases and J 7 bases, with 12 bases left between them. The CDR3 is 11 residues long. In nucleotides, the CDR3 is TGTGCCGGAAAGAGGGGGAATGAGCAGTTCTTC. Amino acid sequence: CAGKRGNEQFF.

The rearrangement joins TRBV28 to TRBJ2-3, with 10 bases fitting TRBD1. The CDR3 has 19 amino acids. CDR1 MDHEN and CDR2 SYDVKM come from the germline V gene. V lost 3 bases to trimming and J lost 2 bases; unmatched junction nucleotides: 14. The CDR3 spells CASSFFAAQTGGFTDTQYF. The CDR3 region has the DNA TGTGCCAGCAGTTTCTTCGCTGCCCAGACAGGGGGCTTCACAGATACGCAGTATTTT.

This clonotype was observed a handful of times. The chain uses TRBV6-1 and TRBJ2-3; 7 nucleotides agree with TRBD2. V gave up 7 bases and J gave up 0 bases; unmatched junction bases: 7. Germline CDR1 is MNHNS and CDR2 is SASEGT. There are 15 residues in the CDR3. The CDR3 reads CASITWRGSTDTQYF. The CDR3 nucleotides read TGTGCCAGCATAACTTGGCGGGGGAGCACAGATACGCAGTATTTT.

This rearrangement joins TRBV19 to TRBJ2-2, with D perhaps TRBD1 or TRBD2 (5 bases each). The CDR3 has 16 residues. Between the trimmed V and J ends, which lost 3 bases and 1 base, there was a span of 12 bases. From germline, CDR1 is LNHDA and CDR2 SQIVND (reference sequence). CDR3 nucleotides: TGTGCCAGTAGTATTAATGTGGGACGGAACACCGGGGAGCTGTTTTTT. Translated, it gives CASSINVGRNTGELFF. The full variable domain, completed using reference TRBV19 and TRBJ2-2, is DGGITQSPKYLFRKEGQNVTLSCEQNLNHDAMYWYRQDPGQGLRLIYYSQIVNDFQKGDIAEGYSVSREKKESFPLTVTSAQKNPTAFYLCASSINVGRNTGELFFGEGSRLTVL.

This clonotype has only a few counts. This chain connects TRBV25-1 to TRBJ1-1; no definite D call. The length of the CDR3 is 14 residues. Germline values: CDR1 MGHDK, CDR2 SYGVNS. V lost 0 bases and J 1 base, leaving 6 bases between the germline ends. The CDR3: CASSEYFGNTEAFF. DNA for the CDR3: TGTGCCAGCAGTGAATATTTTGGGAACACTGAAGCTTTCTTT.

This sequence joins TRBV12-3 or TRBV12-4 and TRBJ2-1; D gene unclear. V dropped 8 bases and J dropped 1 base, with 9 bases sitting between them. The CDR3 extends over 13 amino acids. For the CDR3, the DNA is TGTGCCAGCTTAAGGGTTTCCTACAATGAGCAGTTCTTC. This translates into CASLRVSYNEQFF.

The rearrangement links TRBV7-3 to TRBJ1-2; a possible D gene is TRBD1 (6 bases). CDR1 and CDR2 (germline): SGHTA, FQGTGA. V was pared by 5 bases and J by 10 bases, with 17 bases between. The CDR3 has 13 residues. This CDR3 reads CASSEGGTHDYTF. The DNA for the CDR3 is TGTGCCAGCAGCGAAGGGGGGACGCACGACTACACCTTC.

The gene calls are TRBV7-9 and TRBJ1-1; 7 bases match TRBD1. Germline V lookup: CDR1 SEHNR, CDR2 FQNEAQ (reference sequence). V shed 5 bases, J shed 6 bases, and the junction held 6 bases outside the gene matches. The CDR3 runs 13 residues. Written as DNA, the CDR3 is TGTGCCAGCAGCCACGAACAGGGGCCTGAAGCTTTCTTT. It yields the protein CASSHEQGPEAFF. Full variable domain (remainder filled in from reference TRBV7-9 and TRBJ1-1): DTGVSQNPRHKITKRGQNVTFRCDPISEHNRLYWYRQTLGQGPEFLTYFQNEAQLEKSRLLSDRFSAERPKGSFSTLEIQRTEQGDSAMYLCASSHEQGPEAFFGQGTRLTVV.

The V gene is TRBV6-1, the J gene TRBJ2-5; no firm D call. Germline V gene data show CDR1 as MNHNS and CDR2 as SASEGT. The V and J ends lost 1 base and 1 base respectively, with 7 bases between them. The CDR3 totals 14 residues. Written as DNA, the CDR3 is TGTGCCAGCAGTGAAGGGTGGCCCCAAGAGACCCAGTACTTC. Translated, it gives CASSEGWPQETQYF.

There are a few counts of this clonotype. The V gene is TRBV27, the J gene TRBJ1-1, with 7 positions matching TRBD1. The CDR3 is made up of 14 amino acids. Trimming removed 4 bases from V and 8 bases from J; junction bases left unmatched: 10. Germline CDR1 reads MNHEY; CDR2 reads SMNVEV (reference sequence). The CDR3 DNA reads TGTGCCAGCAGTTCGGGACAGACTATATCCGAAGCTTTCTTT. Protein: CASSSGQTISEAFF.

In its sample, this clonotype was seen many times. The chain is built from TRBV7-6 and TRBJ1-3, with a possible D match to TRBD1 (5 bases). The CDR3 extends over 16 amino acids. Trimming cost V 1 base and J 0 bases, with 10 bases left between them. The germline V gene has CDR1 SGHVS and CDR2 FNYEAQ. The chain's CDR3 is CASSLGRDGSGNTIYF. In nucleotides, the CDR3 is TGTGCCAGCAGCTTAGGGAGGGACGGCTCTGGAAACACCATATATTTT.

J is TRBJ1-1 and V is TRBV4-1; D remains ambiguous. The CDR3 spans 13 residues. Looked up from germline, CDR1 is MGHRA and CDR2 is YSYEKL. V dropped 0 bases and J dropped 1 base, with 3 bases sitting between them. The DNA for the CDR3 is TGCGCCAGCAGCCAAGATAAGAACACTGAAGCTTTCTTT. The encoded protein is CASSQDKNTEAFF.

This clonotype was found a few times. The chain links TRBV27 to TRBJ2-7; 13 nucleotides line up with TRBD2. This CDR3 is 14 amino acids long. Germline V CDR1 and CDR2: MNHEY, SMNVEV (reference sequence). The V gene end was trimmed by 6 bases and the J gene end by 4 bases; junction bases not matched to a gene: 3. The CDR3, as DNA: TGTGCCAGCAGAGGACTAGCGGGGGTATACGAGCAGTACGTC. This encodes CASRGLAGVYEQYV.

This chain uses TRBV20-1 with TRBJ2-3, with TRBD1 as a possible D gene (6 bases). The germline CDR1 and CDR2 sequences are DFQATT and SNEGSKA (reference sequence). The CDR3 runs 15 residues. V was trimmed by 3 bases and J by 3 bases, leaving 16 bases between them. The CDR3 region is CSARDSQLSTDTQYF. DNA of the CDR3: TGCAGTGCTAGGGACAGCCAACTTAGTACAGATACGCAGTATTTT.